Sequencing of this T cell receptor beta chain was carried out in a study of blood T cell repertoires in COVID-19. At the level of the study: Whether acute or convalescent, the COVID-19 samples came from the United States, Italy and Spain. PBMCs, B-cell-depleted T cells, or T cells were the source of the cDNA or gDNA that made up the material.

In the authors' methods: How many nucleated cells were present was estimated from reference gene primer amplification. TCRdb's table, derived via immunoSEQ multiplex PCR, lists solely in-frame clones and lacks some. V, J and clone size reflect that table, while D and trimming were determined from the DNA. The table lists roughly 250,000 clones, roughly 80% of them singletons, with 7.4% in the top ten. Trimming stripped 1 base from V and 4 bases from J, with 6 bases between. Germline loops: CDR1 SGHTS, CDR2 YDEGEE. The CDR3 is 12 amino acids. The chain is built from TRBV5-8 and TRBJ2-7; D is ambiguous. Specimen: peripheral blood. The TCR sequence derives from a woman aged 45 to 65 with acute or convalescent COVID-19. This chain's CDR3 is CASSLTDYEQYF. DNA for the CDR3: TGTGCCAGCAGCTTGACAGATTACGAGCAGTACTTC.